This T cell receptor (beta chain) was obtained from a study of blood T cells in healthy people across ages. General study points: In older individuals, TCR beta diversity per million T cells was lower, falling roughly linearly with age.

As concerns this clonotype: Antigen specificity is unknown.

The CDR3 contains 12 residues. Germline values: CDR1 GTSNPN, CDR2 SVGIG (reference sequence). Trimming removed 0 bases at V and 2 bases at J, with 3 bases between. A sample-barcoded 5' primer and a J-beta primer mix were used in a second PCR of about 7 to 12 cycles. Each cDNA molecule was tagged by a template-switch adaptor that had 12 random nucleotides. Per-sample output comprised a minimum of 2.5 million paired-end reads containing CDR3. TCRdb called the 5' RACE reads again in MiXCR, with one record for every CDR3 protein. This table has more than 650,000 distinct CDR3 sequences, roughly 20% appearing once.

What was sequenced was blood. This clonotype was obtained from a man between 65 and 79 years old in good health. The gene calls are TRBV30 and TRBJ2-3; D is ambiguous. As DNA, the CDR3 is TGTGCCTGGAGTGTACCCACAGATACGCAGTATTTT. Translation gives CAWSVPTDTQYF.